This T cell receptor beta chain was documented in a study of Graves' ophthalmopathy and Graves' hyperthyroidism. Germline values: CDR1 SEHNR, CDR2 FQNEAQ (reference sequence). This CDR3 spans 15 amino acids. Trimming removed 5 bases from V and 5 bases from J; junction bases left unmatched: 10. TCR beta CDR3 regions were amplified from RNA transcripts. Amplification began with first-round RT-PCR using HTBI primers, then second-round multiplex PCR was performed. MiXCR, run by TCRdb on the multiplex PCR reads, gives a single entry per CDR3 protein. The data show around 470,000 distinct CDR3 sequences, 13% to 15% seen once. This clonotype appeared many times. A volume of approximately 10 ml of fresh peripheral blood supplied the PBMCs.

The source of this sequence is a young woman with Graves' ophthalmopathy. The sample consisted of blood. The chain combines TRBV7-9 with TRBJ2-5; 8 bases are shared with TRBD1. The CDR3 reads CASSAQGAGIETQYF. The CDR3 DNA reads TGTGCCAGCAGCGCCCAGGGGGCTGGCATTGAGACCCAGTACTTC. The whole variable domain, filled in from reference TRBV7-9 and TRBJ2-5, reads DTGVSQNPRHKITKRGQNVTFRCDPISEHNRLYWYRQTLGQGPEFLTYFQNEAQLEKSRLLSDRFSAERPKGSFSTLEIQRTEQGDSAMYLCASSAQGAGIETQYFGPGTRLLVL.